A selection of T cell receptor beta chains follows, all from one sample in a study of cytomegalovirus exposure and HLA in healthy donors. TCRdb's copy holds only in-frame clones and misses some; the assay was immunoSEQ multiplex PCR. Here the sample spans approximately 200,000 clones, over 65% being singletons. The sample consisted of PBMCs. The receptors here all came from a man in his forties or fifties in good health and CMV-seronegative. Both conserved end residues are part of each CDR3. The D gene is left open where the match is weak. Not every row has a clone size; where given, it reads once, few, many or a size class.

d_gene,j_gene,abundance,v_gene,CDR3aa,CDR3nt
TRBD2,TRBJ2-2,.,TRBV6-5,CASSVAGSGELFF,TGTGCCAGCAGTGTAGCGGGGTCGGGGGAGCTGTTTTTT
TRBD1,TRBJ2-5,.,TRBV14,CASSHGTGLLLETQYF,TGTGCCAGCAGCCACGGGACAGGGCTACTTCTAGAGACCCAGTACTTC
TRBD1,TRBJ1-1,.,TRBV2,CATRDSGTEAFF,TGTGCCACACGGGACAGCGGCACTGAAGCTTTCTTT
TRBD2,TRBJ2-1,.,TRBV15,CATSRDWGGSYNEQFF,TGTGCCACCAGCAGAGATTGGGGGGGGTCCTACAATGAGCAGTTCTTC
.,TRBJ1-1,.,TRBV15,CATSSEPGVTNTEAFF,TGTGCCACCAGCAGTGAACCGGGGGTGACGAACACTGAAGCTTTCTTT
TRBD2,TRBJ2-1,.,TRBV27,CASSLSALAEIEQFF,TGTGCCAGCAGTTTATCGGCTCTAGCGGAAATTGAGCAGTTCTTC
TRBD1,TRBJ1-1,.,TRBV7-9,CSSSLSKYRGRWTEAFF,TGTTCCAGCAGCTTAAGTAAGTACAGGGGGAGATGGACTGAAGCTTTCTTT
TRBD2,TRBJ2-5,.,TRBV4-1,CASSQDSSGGGQETQYF,TGCGCCAGCAGCCAAGATAGTAGCGGGGGGGGTCAAGAGACCCAGTACTTC
TRBD1,TRBJ1-3,.,TRBV5-4,CASSSGTAGNTIYF,TGTGCCAGCAGCTCCGGGACAGCTGGAAACACCATATATTTT
.,TRBJ2-5,.,TRBV5-1,CASTSGSRPQETQYF,TGCGCCAGCACCTCGGGGAGCAGGCCCCAAGAGACCCAGTACTTC
.,TRBJ2-5,once,TRBV5-1,CASSPSGGDQETQYF,TGCGCCAGCAGTCCCTCGGGTGGAGATCAAGAGACCCAGTACTTC
.,TRBJ1-1,few,TRBV4-3,CASSQVKNTEAFF,TGCGCCAGCAGCCAAGTAAAGAACACTGAAGCTTTCTTT
TRBD2,TRBJ2-4,.,TRBV14,CASSRMSGGYGNIQYF,TGTGCCAGCAGCCGCATGAGCGGGGGGTATGGGAACATTCAGTACTTC
.,TRBJ1-5,.,TRBV7-6,CASSLRGTGVGNQPQHF,TGTGCCAGCAGCTTACGGGGTACGGGGGTGGGCAATCAGCCCCAGCATTTT
TRBD2,TRBJ2-3,.,TRBV9,CASSVGTSGSHTQYF,TGTGCCAGCAGCGTAGGGACTAGCGGGTCCCATACGCAGTATTTT
TRBD1,TRBJ1-3,.,TRBV6-6,CASSYVGQARNTIYF,TGTGCCAGCAGTTACGTGGGACAGGCTAGAAACACCATATATTTT
TRBD2,TRBJ2-1,.,TRBV5-1,CASRPTSGGSSYNEQFF,TGCGCCAGCAGGCCTACGAGCGGGGGGAGCTCCTACAATGAGCAGTTCTTC
TRBD1,TRBJ2-7,.,TRBV7-9,CASRRTGGAYEQYF,TGTGCCAGCCGGAGAACAGGGGGAGCCTACGAGCAGTACTTC
TRBD1,TRBJ1-6,.,TRBV7-6,CASSLVAGGAGYSPLHF,TGTGCCAGCAGCTTAGTTGCAGGGGGCGCAGGATATTCACCCCTCCACTTT
.,TRBJ2-2,.,TRBV4-1,CASSQHSNTGELFF,TGCGCCAGCAGCCAACACAGTAACACCGGGGAGCTGTTTTTT
TRBD2,TRBJ2-1,.,TRBV10-1,CASSESETSGRGEQFF,TGCGCCAGCAGTGAGTCGGAGACTAGCGGGAGGGGGGAGCAGTTCTTC
.,TRBJ1-5,.,TRBV28,CASSSQGGVNQPQHF,TGTGCCAGCAGTTCCCAAGGGGGAGTCAATCAGCCCCAGCATTTT
.,TRBJ1-3,.,TRBV6-6,CASSSEQIPTGNTIYF,TGTGCCAGCAGTTCGGAACAGATCCCGACTGGAAACACCATATATTTT
.,TRBJ1-2,.,TRBV4-3,CASSPGAGGYTF,TGCGCCAGCAGCCCAGGGGCTGGAGGCTACACCTTC
TRBD1,TRBJ1-1,few,TRBV13,CASKQGRNTEAFF,TGTGCCAGCAAACAGGGGCGGAACACTGAAGCTTTCTTT
.,TRBJ1-1,few,TRBV7-3,CASSPSGTMNTEAFF,TGTGCCAGCAGCCCTAGTGGAACTATGAACACTGAAGCTTTCTTT
.,TRBJ2-3,.,TRBV30,CAWSADSQGPDTQYF,TGTGCCTGGAGTGCTGACAGCCAGGGCCCAGATACGCAGTATTTT
TRBD2,TRBJ2-2,.,TRBV5-5,CASSLAGAGGPNTGELFF,TGTGCCAGCAGCTTGGCCGGAGCGGGAGGGCCAAACACCGGGGAGCTGTTTTTT
TRBD1,TRBJ2-7,few,TRBV18,CASSPGTGPRSGYEQYF,TGTGCCAGCTCACCCGGGACAGGGCCTCGATCAGGTTACGAGCAGTACTTC
.,TRBJ1-3,once,TRBV2,CASSGARVYSGNTIYF,TGTGCCAGCAGTGGGGCGCGGGTCTACTCTGGAAACACCATATATTTT
.,TRBJ2-3,.,TRBV6-1,CASSDGVAAKSDTQYF,TGTGCCAGCAGTGATGGCGTGGCGGCAAAGTCGGATACGCAGTATTTT
.,TRBJ1-1,.,TRBV10-2,CASLLPGSTEAFF,TGCGCCAGCCTACTTCCGGGAAGCACTGAAGCTTTCTTT
TRBD1,TRBJ2-3,.,TRBV28,CASNFRDRDTDTQYF,TGTGCCAGCAATTTCCGGGACAGGGACACAGATACGCAGTATTTT
TRBD1,TRBJ2-1,.,TRBV6-5,CATRGGRTRNEQFF,TGTGCCACTCGAGGGGGCCGGACACGCAATGAGCAGTTCTTC
.,TRBJ2-1,.,TRBV10-1,CASMGGGKQFF,TGCGCCAGCATGGGGGGAGGTAAGCAGTTCTTC
TRBD2,TRBJ2-3,.,TRBV4-2,CASSPYGTSGGDTQYF,TGTGCCAGCAGCCCTTATGGGACTAGCGGTGGAGATACGCAGTATTTT
TRBD2,TRBJ2-1,few,TRBV6-1,CAGEAGGPVNEQFF,TGTGCCGGGGAAGCGGGAGGGCCGGTAAATGAGCAGTTCTTC
TRBD1,TRBJ2-5,.,TRBV7-3,CASSLRGQGETQYF,TGTGCCAGCAGCTTACGGGGACAGGGTGAGACCCAGTACTTC
.,TRBJ2-3,.,TRBV7-8,CASSLSGSTDTQYF,TGTGCCAGCAGCTTAAGCGGTAGCACAGATACGCAGTATTTT
TRBD2,TRBJ2-5,few,TRBV7-2,CASSLEMASGGAGETQYF,TGTGCCAGCAGCTTAGAAATGGCTAGCGGGGGGGCCGGAGAGACCCAGTACTTC
.,TRBJ1-1,.,TRBV6-5,CASSSTGWGTEAFF,TGTGCCAGCAGTTCAACAGGGTGGGGCACTGAAGCTTTCTTT
TRBD1,TRBJ2-5,.,TRBV29-1,CSAARGQGEETQYF,TGCAGCGCGGCCCGGGGACAGGGGGAAGAGACCCAGTACTTC
TRBD1,TRBJ1-4,.,TRBV9,CASSRTGANEKLFF,TGTGCCAGCAGTCGGACAGGGGCTAATGAAAAACTGTTTTTT
TRBD2,TRBJ2-7,.,TRBV6-1,CASSGFWTRPDYEQYF,TGTGCCAGCAGTGGTTTTTGGACTAGGCCTGACTACGAGCAGTACTTC
.,TRBJ2-1,.,TRBV5-4,CASRGTRNEQFF,TGTGCCAGCAGGGGGACTCGCAATGAGCAGTTCTTC